This T cell receptor beta chain is from a study of blood T cell repertoires in COVID-19. Background on the study: Some COVID-19 samples were acute and others convalescent; all came from the United States, Italy and Spain.

The CDR3 is 15 residues long. Germline loops: CDR1 MDHEN, CDR2 SYDVKM. After removal of 6 bases from V and 6 bases from J, the junction contained 8 bases not matched to a gene. Assay: immunoSEQ multiplex PCR; the TCRdb copy retains only in-frame clones and omits some. This table has tens of thousands of clones, about 79% appearing once. The sequenced sample consisted of peripheral blood. The chain has TRBV28 and TRBJ2-1, with 10 bases that match TRBD1. The TCR originated in a human donor with acute or convalescent COVID-19. The donor label of this sample is uncertain. The CDR3 DNA reads TGTGCCAGCAGCGATCGACAGGGGGCGAGCAATGAGCAGTTCTTC. The encoded protein is CASSDRQGASNEQFF.